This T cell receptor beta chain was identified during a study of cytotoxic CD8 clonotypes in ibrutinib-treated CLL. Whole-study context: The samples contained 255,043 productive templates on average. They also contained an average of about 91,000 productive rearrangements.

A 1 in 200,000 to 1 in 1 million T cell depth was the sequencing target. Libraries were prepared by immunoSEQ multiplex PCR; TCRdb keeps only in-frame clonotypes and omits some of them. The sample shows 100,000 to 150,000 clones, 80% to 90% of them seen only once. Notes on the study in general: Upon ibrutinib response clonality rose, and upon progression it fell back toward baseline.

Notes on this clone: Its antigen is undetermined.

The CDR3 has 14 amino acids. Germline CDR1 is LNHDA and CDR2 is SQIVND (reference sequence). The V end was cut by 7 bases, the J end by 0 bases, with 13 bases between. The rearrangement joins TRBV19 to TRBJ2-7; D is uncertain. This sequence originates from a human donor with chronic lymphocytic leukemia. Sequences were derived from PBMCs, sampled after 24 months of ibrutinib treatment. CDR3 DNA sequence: TGTGCCAGTAAGCAGCTTTCTTCCTCCTACGAGCAGTACTTC. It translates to CASKQLSSSYEQYF. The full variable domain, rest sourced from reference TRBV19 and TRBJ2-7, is DGGITQSPKYLFRKEGQNVTLSCEQNLNHDAMYWYRQDPGQGLRLIYYSQIVNDFQKGDIAEGYSVSREKKESFPLTVTSAQKNPTAFYLCASKQLSSSYEQYFGPGTRLTVT.